Presented here are 32 T cell receptor beta chains from one specimen sequenced in a study of CD4 T cells in relation to SARS-CoV-2 and coronaviruses. Clones were read by immunoSEQ multiplex PCR, and TCRdb kept only the in-frame ones, dropping some. The table records 15,000 to 25,000 clones, 70% to 85% of them present only once. No antigen is known for these receptors. Unexposed donor CD4+ T cells date from about 2011-2018, before the COVID-19 pandemic. After about 10 days of culture, CD4+ T cells were isolated. The sample comprised CD4+ T cells from PBMCs, cultured in vitro. These receptors all come from a human donor in good health.

To note about this clone: At one of its ends the junction is not consistent with the germline gene, which may arise from a read error. This sequence joins TRBV3-1 (or the pseudogene TRBV3-2) and TRBJ2-1, with D possibly being TRBD2 (7 bases). The CDR3 is 13 residues long. Germline lookup yields CDR1 LGHDT and CDR2 YNNKEL (reference sequence). The CDR3 protein is CASEHPGGGGEVF. In DNA form, the CDR3 reads TGTGCCAGCGAACACCCAGGAGGAGGGGGGGAAGTCTTC.

This chain links TRBV7-7 with TRBJ2-3; 11 bases map to TRBD2. The CDR3 consists of 15 residues. Trimming at V came to 4 bases and at J to 6 bases, leaving 6 bases not matched to a gene. Germline V CDR1 and CDR2: SSHAT, FNYEAQ (reference sequence). The CDR3 DNA follows: TGTGCCAGCAGCTCGACTAGCGGGGTTGGTGATACGCAGTATTTT. It yields the protein CASSSTSGVGDTQYF.

The DNA for the CDR3 is TGTGCCAGCAGCGGGACTAGCGCGAACACCGGGGAGCTGTTTTTT. The encoded protein is CASSGTSANTGELFF. The chain uses TRBV9 and TRBJ2-2, with 9 bases identical to TRBD2. Trimming removed 3 bases from V and 0 bases from J; junction bases left unmatched: 0. Germline V gene lookup returns CDR1 SGDLS and CDR2 YYNGEE. This CDR3 has 15 amino acids.

The chain carries TRBV7-2 and TRBJ2-7; D tentatively fits TRBD1 or TRBD2 (5 bases each). The CDR3 extends over 15 amino acids. The germline V gene has CDR1 SGHTA and CDR2 FQGNSA. Deletions cut 1 base from V and 4 bases from J, with 14 bases between. DNA for the CDR3: TGTGCCAGCAGCTTAGATTCTTCAGGGACGTACGAGCAGTACTTC. It is translated as CASSLDSSGTYEQYF. Filled out from reference TRBV7-2 and TRBJ2-7, the complete variable domain reads GAGVSQSPSNKVTEKGKDVELRCDPISGHTALYWYRQSLGQGLEFLIYFQGNSAPDKSGLPSDRFSAERTGGSVSTLTIQRTQQEDSAVYLCASSLDSSGTYEQYFGPGTRLTVT.

This chain joins TRBV6-5 and TRBJ2-1, with 13 bases identical to TRBD2. This CDR3 is built from 14 residues. V trimming: 7 bases; J trimming: 14 bases; junction bases outside the gene matches: 11. CDR1 and CDR2 from the germline V gene are MNHEY and SVGAGI. The CDR3 sequence is CASTSGLAGIVEFF. The CDR3 bases are TGTGCCAGCACATCGGGACTAGCGGGAATCGTGGAGTTCTTC.

V usage is TRBV5-6 and J usage is TRBJ2-7; D is perhaps TRBD2 (6 bases). This CDR3 is 14 amino acids long. The V end lost 0 bases, the J end lost 7 bases, and 14 bases lay between the germline ends. The V gene's germline CDR1 is SGHDT and CDR2 YYEEEE. CDR3 residues: CASSLGRGGREQYF. In DNA, the CDR3 is TGTGCCAGCAGCTTGGGACGAGGAGGGAGGGAGCAGTACTTC.

This clone was counted between two and nine times. The rearrangement links TRBV7-9 to TRBJ2-2; D ambiguous. The CDR3 consists of 14 residues. Germline V gives CDR1 SEHNR, CDR2 FQNEAQ (reference sequence). V dropped 1 base and J dropped 4 bases, with 7 bases sitting between them. The CDR3 here is CASSLGRLTGELFF. CDR3 nucleotide sequence: TGTGCCAGCAGCTTAGGGCGGCTCACCGGGGAGCTGTTTTTT.

The gene calls are TRBV5-5 and TRBJ1-2, with D tentatively TRBD1 (6 bases). The germline V gene has CDR1 SGHKS and CDR2 YYEKEE (reference sequence). The V end lost 0 bases, the J end lost 1 base, and 13 bases lay between the germline ends. The CDR3 runs 16 residues. The CDR3 DNA is TGTGCCAGCAGCTTGGCGGACAGCCTTTTTAACTATGGCTACACCTTC. Translated: CASSLADSLFNYGYTF.

The CDR3 DNA reads as TGCGCCAGCAGCCCCGGGGGTAGCGGGGGGCAAGAGACCCAGTACTTC. As protein: CASSPGGSGGQETQYF. The chain employs TRBV5-1 and TRBJ2-5; 10 bases are shared with TRBD2. Germline CDR1 SGHRS, CDR2 YFSETQ. CDR3 length: 16 amino acids. The V gene end was trimmed by 4 bases and the J gene end by 2 bases; junction bases not matched to a gene: 8.

J is TRBJ1-1 and V is TRBV6-6; 9 positions match TRBD1. CDR3 length: 16 amino acids. Germline assignment: CDR1 MNHNY and CDR2 SVGAGI (reference sequence). The trim removed 5 bases at V and 8 bases at J, leaving 15 bases unmatched. The CDR3 here is CASSNTGGWVPPEAFF. CDR3 DNA sequence: TGTGCCAGCAGTAACACAGGGGGCTGGGTCCCCCCCGAAGCTTTCTTT.

The chain links TRBV5-1 to TRBJ2-5, with D perhaps TRBD2 (7 bases). The CDR3 consists of 15 residues. Trimming cost V 3 bases and J 2 bases, with 14 bases left between them. Germline-derived CDR1 and CDR2 are SGHRS and YFSETQ. CDR3 sequence (DNA): TGCGCCAGCAGCTGGGGGGGGCTAGTTCAAGAGACCCAGTACTTC. Amino acid sequence: CASSWGGLVQETQYF.

DNA of the CDR3: TGTGCCAGCAGCCAAGATGCTAGCGGGGAGAGGAACATTCAGTACTTC. As protein: CASSQDASGERNIQYF. J is TRBJ2-4 and V is TRBV3-1 (or the pseudogene TRBV3-2), with 9 nucleotides matching TRBD2. The CDR3 runs 16 residues. Per germline, CDR1 LGHDT and CDR2 YNNKEL (reference sequence). Trimming cost V 0 bases and J 7 bases; bases outside gene matches: 7.

This chain uses TRBV12-3 or TRBV12-4 with TRBJ2-5; 7 bases map to TRBD1. The CDR3 length is 12 residues. Trimming took 6 bases from V and 9 from J; bases not matched to a gene: 7. The CDR3 DNA sequence: TGTGCCAGCAGCCCAGGGGGTCGGGCCCAGTACTTC. It specifies CASSPGGRAQYF.

The V and J genes are TRBV10-3 and TRBJ1-3; a possible D gene is TRBD1 (5 bases). Germline V gene lookup returns CDR1 ENHRY and CDR2 SYGVKD. CDR3 length equals 15 residues. V was clipped by 0 bases and J by 6 bases, with 12 bases between them. CDR3 DNA sequence: TGTGCCATCAGTGAGTCGCTGTCTGGGGCAAACACCATATATTTT. Its translation: CAISESLSGANTIYF.

The V gene is TRBV6-2 or TRBV6-3, the J gene TRBJ2-1, with D hard to call. The length of the CDR3 is 14 residues. Germline V gene data show CDR1 as MNHEY and CDR2 as SVGEGT. V shed 2 bases and J shed 2 bases, with 7 bases lying between them. The CDR3 nucleotides read TGTGCCAGCAGTTACAGTTCTCCCTACAATGAGCAGTTCTTC. Translating gives CASSYSSPYNEQFF.

This clone occurred once. The chain links TRBV11-2 to TRBJ1-1; no clear D. The CDR3 extends over 14 amino acids. V lost 2 bases to trimming and J lost 3 bases, with 10 bases between them. Germline CDR1 and CDR2: SGHAT and FQNNGV. CDR3 region: CASSLMLADTEAFF. CDR3 bases: TGTGCCAGCAGCTTAATGTTAGCGGACACTGAAGCTTTCTTT.

This chain joins TRBV11-3 and TRBJ2-1, with D possibly being TRBD2 (7 bases). This CDR3 comprises 17 residues. The germline V gene has CDR1 SGHNT and CDR2 YENEEA. V was shortened by 3 bases and J by 5 bases, with 20 bases between the two germline ends. The CDR3, as DNA: TGTGCCAGCAGCTTTTCGGGGGGCCACACTAAAAACAATGAGCAGTTCTTC. This codes for CASSFSGGHTKNNEQFF.

This clone has a single count. The rearrangement links TRBV11-1 to TRBJ2-1, with 7 bases aligning to TRBD2. The CDR3 runs 14 residues. Germline CDR1 and CDR2: SGHAT and FQDESV (reference sequence). J gave up 5 bases and V 1 base, and 2 bases lay outside the gene matches. As DNA, the CDR3 is TGTGCCAGCAGCTTAGGACTAGCTAACAATGAGCAGTTCTTC. Protein: CASSLGLANNEQFF.

The gene calls are TRBV6-2 or TRBV6-3 and TRBJ1-4; no definite D call. Trimming left V 6 bases short and J 8 bases short, with 13 bases between. There are 13 residues in the CDR3. Germline CDR1 is MNHEY and CDR2 is SVGEGT. This chain's CDR3 is CASSRRLLEKLFF. In DNA, the CDR3 is TGTGCCAGCAGCCGGAGGCTTTTAGAAAAACTGTTTTTT.

This clone was seen just once. The chain is built from TRBV19 and TRBJ2-5; TRBD2 agrees at 8 bases. The CDR3 length is 17 residues. In germline, CDR1 is LNHDA, CDR2 SQIVND (reference sequence). V trimming: 1 base; J trimming: 0 bases; junction bases outside the gene matches: 7. The CDR3 nucleotides are TGTGCCAGTAGTATAGGCGGGGGGACGTTTTACCAAGAGACCCAGTACTTC. Its translation: CASSIGGGTFYQETQYF.

In its sample, this clone was seen once. CDR3 loop: CAWSVRYEQYF. In nucleotides, the CDR3 is TGTGCCTGGAGTGTACGTTACGAGCAGTACTTC. This chain uses TRBV30 with TRBJ2-7, with D unresolved. CDR1 is GTSNPN, CDR2 SVGIG, per germline (reference sequence). V was pared by 0 bases and J by 4 bases, with 4 bases between. This CDR3 has 11 residues.

This chain uses TRBV12-3 or TRBV12-4 with TRBJ1-4; a possible D gene is TRBD1 (5 bases). The CDR3 loop spans 13 amino acids. With 11 bases removed from V and 5 bases from J, the gap between germline ends came to 15 bases. The CDR3 loop is CASLRGGNEKLFF. The CDR3 region has the DNA TGTGCCTCCCTCCGGGGCGGGAATGAAAAACTGTTTTTT.

V is TRBV7-9 and J is TRBJ1-2; D unresolved. CDR1 and CDR2 (germline): SEHNR, FQNEAQ (reference sequence). Deletions cut 8 bases from V and 1 base from J, with 17 bases between. The CDR3 totals 15 residues. Here the CDR3 DNA reads TGTGCCAGCGCTTCCCTGGCCAAATTTAACTATGGCTACACCTTC. Its protein is CASASLAKFNYGYTF.

J is TRBJ2-5 and V is TRBV7-9; TRBD2 aligns across 8 bases. The germline gives CDR1 SEHNR, CDR2 FQNEAQ (reference sequence). Trimming cost V 3 bases and J 4 bases; bases outside gene matches: 4. The CDR3 is 14 amino acids. CDR3: CASSFGGRRETQYF. The CDR3 bases are TGTGCCAGCAGCTTTGGCGGGAGGAGAGAGACCCAGTACTTC. Using reference TRBV7-9 and TRBJ2-5 for the parts outside the CDR3, the full variable domain is DTGVSQNPRHKITKRGQNVTFRCDPISEHNRLYWYRQTLGQGPEFLTYFQNEAQLEKSRLLSDRFSAERPKGSFSTLEIQRTEQGDSAMYLCASSFGGRRETQYFGPGTRLLVL.

The chain has TRBV12-3 or TRBV12-4 and TRBJ1-1, with D uncertain. The CDR3 contains 13 residues. The V gene lost 5 bases and the J gene lost 8 bases, with 15 bases spanning the gap. CDR3 residues: CASSPTGGREAFF. The CDR3, as DNA: TGTGCCAGCAGTCCCACGGGAGGGCGAGAAGCTTTCTTT.

This chain links TRBV5-8 with TRBJ2-5, with D perhaps TRBD1 or TRBD2 (5 bases each). The CDR3 contains 14 residues. Trimming removed 4 bases from V and 2 bases from J, with 12 bases in between. Germline CDR1 is SGHTS and CDR2 is YDEGEE. The CDR3 bases are TGTGCCAGCAGCCCCAAGGGACGTCAAGAGACCCAGTACTTC. This encodes CASSPKGRQETQYF.

V is TRBV4-3 and J is TRBJ1-2; the D gene is possibly TRBD1 (6 bases). The CDR3 extends over 13 amino acids. CDR1 is LGHNA, CDR2 YSLEER, per germline. V lost 1 base to trimming and J lost 6 bases, with 9 bases between them. CDR3 coding DNA: TGCGCCAGCAGCCAAGGACAGGAGCATGGCTACACCTTC. Protein sequence: CASSQGQEHGYTF.

The chain joins TRBV27 to TRBJ1-5; unclear D gene. Looked up from germline, CDR1 is MNHEY and CDR2 is SMNVEV (reference sequence). V was trimmed by 9 bases and J by 5 bases, leaving 2 bases between them. The CDR3 totals 9 residues. As DNA, the CDR3 is TGTGCCAGTGATCAGCCCCAGCATTTT. Translation gives CASDQPQHF.

The chain has TRBV7-6 and TRBJ2-7, with 8 bases matching TRBD2. V was clipped by 6 bases and J by 5 bases; unmatched bases: 9. The length of the CDR3 is 14 residues. Looked up from germline, CDR1 is SGHVS and CDR2 is FNYEAQ. The CDR3 sequence: CASRRGVASHEQYF. The DNA for the CDR3 is TGTGCCAGCAGGCGGGGGGTAGCTTCCCACGAGCAGTACTTC.

The CDR3 is CASSLAGGLAGVKEQFF. The DNA for the CDR3 is TGTGCCAGCAGCTTAGCGGGGGGACTAGCGGGAGTGAAGGAGCAGTTCTTC. This chain joins TRBV7-9 and TRBJ2-1; 14 nucleotides line up with TRBD2. J lost 10 bases, V lost 0 bases, and 8 bases had no gene match. Germline V lookup: CDR1 SEHNR, CDR2 FQNEAQ (reference sequence). The CDR3 contains 17 residues.

This clone occurred a few times. The chain carries TRBV6-5 and TRBJ2-1; 9 nucleotides line up with TRBD2. This CDR3 comprises 16 residues. The J segment lost 0 bases and the V segment lost 2 bases, leaving 2 bases of the junction unmatched. Looked up from germline, CDR1 is MNHEY and CDR2 is SVGAGI. Here the CDR3 reads CASSYRTSASYNEQFF. In DNA form, the CDR3 reads TGTGCCAGCAGTTACCGGACTAGCGCCTCCTACAATGAGCAGTTCTTC.

This clone was found a few times. The V gene is TRBV7-9, the J gene TRBJ2-3, with a possible D match to TRBD2 (7 bases). The CDR3 is 14 amino acids. V shed 5 bases and J shed 4 bases, with 13 bases lying between them. The germline V gene encodes CDR1 SEHNR and CDR2 FQNEAQ (reference sequence). The CDR3 region is CASSPQGRADTQYF. The CDR3, as DNA: TGTGCCAGCAGCCCCCAGGGGAGGGCAGATACGCAGTATTTT.